These T cell receptor beta chains were read from a single sample in a study of kidney transplant recipient with SARS-CoV-2 infection. TCRdb processed the reads anew with MiXCR; each CDR3 protein has one entry. Of fewer than 250,000 distinct CDR3 sequences listed, 25% to 30% are singletons. The material was a blood sample, obtained at baseline and between days 110 and 120 from a kidney transplant recipient. The source is a male patient in his thirties who had COVID-19 and was a kidney transplant recipient. Some T cells may be provided by the graft donor. Each CDR3 is given with its conserved first and last residue. The D gene is left open where the match is weak. Part of the rows lack a size; the others show once, few, many or a class for expanded clones.

j_gene,abundance,v_gene,d_gene,CDR3nt,CDR3aa
TRBJ1-2,many,TRBV5-1,NA,TGCGCCAGCAGCCCGGTCGGCGTCTATGGCTACACCTTC,CASSPVGVYGYTF
TRBJ2-1,NA,TRBV5-4,TRBD2,TGTGCCAGCAGCTTGGAACGGGAGGGGCACAATGAGCAGTTCTTC,CASSLEREGHNEQFF
TRBJ2-5,few,TRBV20-1,NA,TGCAGTGCTAGAGATTACCGGGACCAAGAGACCCAGTACTTC,CSARDYRDQETQYF
TRBJ2-1,many,TRBV18,NA,TGTGCCAGCTCAAACAGTGGGAGTCCCTACAATGAGCAGTTCTTC,CASSNSGSPYNEQFF
TRBJ1-3,few,TRBV19,NA,TGTGCCAGTAGTAGACAGTCAGGGGTCAGCTCTGGAAACACCATATATTTT,CASSRQSGVSSGNTIYF
TRBJ1-2,many,TRBV11-1,NA,TGTGCCAGCAGCGAACTCAGTAAGGCTGGAAAGACCTATGGCTACACCTTC,CASSELSKAGKTYGYTF
TRBJ2-3,few,TRBV6-5,TRBD2,TGTGCCAGCAGTCCTCGACTAGCGGGGGGGCCAGATACGCAGTATTTT,CASSPRLAGGPDTQYF
TRBJ1-2,many,TRBV15,NA,TGTGCCACCAGCAGCCGAAAAAGGTGTGGAAAGACCTATGGCTACACCTTC,CATSSRKRCGKTYGYTF
TRBJ2-1,many,TRBV6-5,TRBD2,TGTGCCACCTCGGGACTAGCAGCCAACAATGAGCAGTTCTTC,CATSGLAANNEQFF
TRBJ1-2,many,TRBV6-5,NA,TGTGCCAGCAGTTTCAGTTACTCTATGCGAAAGACCTATGGCTACACCTTC,CASSFSYSMRKTYGYTF
TRBJ2-2,many,TRBV20-1,TRBD2,TGCAGTGCTAGATCTGGGCGGGAGAGGACCGGGGAGCTGTTTTTT,CSARSGRERTGELFF
TRBJ2-1,NA,TRBV30,TRBD2,TGTGCCTGGAGGAAGGGGCCAGCGGGAAACAATGAGCAGTTCTTC,CAWRKGPAGNNEQFF
TRBJ2-3,few,TRBV6-5,TRBD2,TGTGCCAGCAGCGGGGGACTAGCGAGTGCAGATACGCAGTATTTT,CASSGGLASADTQYF
TRBJ2-1,few,TRBV20-1,TRBD2,TGCAGTGCAAGGACTAGCGGGGGAAGCTCCTACAATGAGCAGTTCTTC,CSARTSGGSSYNEQFF
TRBJ1-5,many,TRBV3-1,TRBD1,TGTGCCAGCAGCCAAGATCGGACAGGTTCTCAGCCCCAGCATTTT,CASSQDRTGSQPQHF
TRBJ2-7,many,TRBV27,NA,TGTGCCGCCTCCCGGGGCATCTCCTACGAGCAGTACTTC,CAASRGISYEQYF
TRBJ2-2,NA,TRBV6-5,TRBD1,TGTGCCAGCAGTTCAGGGGGCACGGGCACCGGGGAGCTGTTTTTT,CASSSGGTGTGELFF
TRBJ1-5,many,TRBV5-1,NA,TGCGCCAGCAGAAGTTCAGTCAATCAGCCCCAGCATTTT,CASRSSVNQPQHF
TRBJ1-4,many,TRBV18,NA,TGTGCCAGCTCACCACCGGGGGAAAGAGAAAAACTGTTTTTT,CASSPPGEREKLFF
TRBJ1-6,many,TRBV19,TRBD1,TGTGCCAGTAGTTCCGTGGGGACAGGCACTTCACCCCTCCACTTT,CASSSVGTGTSPLHF
TRBJ2-3,many,TRBV27,NA,TGTGCCAGCAGACTTGGAGATACGCAGTATTTT,CASRLGDTQYF
TRBJ1-2,many,TRBV2,TRBD1,TGTGCCAGCAGTTACCGACAGGGGGCCGATGGCTACACCTTC,CASSYRQGADGYTF
TRBJ2-2,many,TRBV12-5,NA,TGTGCTAGTGGTTTGGTACTTCCCTCCGGGGAGCTGTTTTTT,CASGLVLPSGELFF
TRBJ2-5,few,TRBV7-7,NA,TGTGCCAGCAGCCGATCCGACAGGAGAACCGAAGAGACCCAGTACTTC,CASSRSDRRTEETQYF
TRBJ2-1,NA,TRBV7-2,TRBD2,TGTGCCAGCGGCTTGAGGCTAGCGGGAGGACCGCTTCCGGATGAGCAGTTCTTC,CASGLRLAGGPLPDEQFF
TRBJ2-7,many,TRBV5-3,NA,TGTGCCAGAAGCGATACCGGGACCACGCCCGAGTACGAGCAGTACTTC,CARSDTGTTPEYEQYF
TRBJ2-2,many,TRBV30,NA,TGTGCCTGGAGTGTACAGGGAGGAATCGGGGAGCTGTTTTTT,CAWSVQGGIGELFF
TRBJ2-3,many,TRBV25-1,NA,TGTGCCAGCAGTGAAAAAGAACGTAGCACAGATACGCAGTATTTT,CASSEKERSTDTQYF
TRBJ1-2,NA,TRBV7-1,NA,TGTGCCAGCAGCGGAATGCGTCACGAGGGAAAGACCTATGGCTACACCTTC,CASSGMRHEGKTYGYTF
TRBJ2-1,NA,TRBV3-2,NA,TGTGCCAGCAGCCAAAATATAGGGGGGAATGAGCAGTTCTTC,CASSQNIGGNEQFF
TRBJ1-2,many,TRBV15,NA,TGTGCCACCAGCAGGTTTGGAAGGTGTGGAAAGACCTATGGCTACACCTTC,CATSRFGRCGKTYGYTF
TRBJ2-4,NA,TRBV6-2/TRBV6-3,NA,TGTGCCAGCAGTTACTCGAGAGTTCTGTTAGCCAAAAACATTCAGTACTTC,CASSYSRVLLAKNIQYF
TRBJ1-1,few,TRBV6-5,NA,TGTGCCAGCAGTAACCCTACCGGATCGTTTGAAGCTTTCTTT,CASSNPTGSFEAFF
TRBJ2-3,many,TRBV6-6,TRBD2,TGTGCCAGCAGTTACGAGGTAGCGGGAGAACCAGATACGCAGTATTTT,CASSYEVAGEPDTQYF
TRBJ2-1,many,TRBV10-3,NA,TGTGCCATCAGTGAGGGGGCGGCAGATAATGAGCAGTTCTTC,CAISEGAADNEQFF
TRBJ2-1,few,TRBV5-1,TRBD2,TGCGCCAGCAGCGAGGGACTAGTTTCGAATGAGCAGTTCTTC,CASSEGLVSNEQFF
TRBJ2-1,few,TRBV5-4,NA,TGTGCCAGCAGCTTACAAGCAGGGGCTAGAGACAATGAGCAGTTCTTC,CASSLQAGARDNEQFF